The present T cell receptor beta chain was sequenced within a study of radiation and T cells in renal cell carcinoma. For the study at large: Nephrectomy followed 15 Gy stereotactic body radiation by 4 weeks.

Findings of the study overall: Without pretreatment biopsies, baseline tumor clonotype presence was undetermined.

Only in-frame clones appear in the TCRdb table, and some are missing; sequencing was by immunoSEQ multiplex PCR. The profile shows roughly 100,000 clones, about 88% of them singletons. The V and J ends lost 0 bases and 6 bases respectively, with 4 bases between them. The length of the CDR3 is 11 residues. The germline gives CDR1 SGDLS, CDR2 YYNGEE. As for this clone: The antigen is unknown.

Time point specified: baseline pretreatment blood. Sample treatment: 15 Gy SBRT to primary tumor, nephrectomy 4 weeks later. Radiation-treated patients gave blood at baseline, week 2 and week 4. This TCR derives from a man in his fifties or sixties with renal cell carcinoma. V is TRBV9 and J is TRBJ2-7; D ambiguous. The sample in question was blood, obtained from a patient whose treatment included radiotherapy and nephrectomy. The CDR3 here is CASSVGTEQYF. In DNA, the CDR3 is TGTGCCAGCAGCGTAGGGACCGAGCAGTACTTC.